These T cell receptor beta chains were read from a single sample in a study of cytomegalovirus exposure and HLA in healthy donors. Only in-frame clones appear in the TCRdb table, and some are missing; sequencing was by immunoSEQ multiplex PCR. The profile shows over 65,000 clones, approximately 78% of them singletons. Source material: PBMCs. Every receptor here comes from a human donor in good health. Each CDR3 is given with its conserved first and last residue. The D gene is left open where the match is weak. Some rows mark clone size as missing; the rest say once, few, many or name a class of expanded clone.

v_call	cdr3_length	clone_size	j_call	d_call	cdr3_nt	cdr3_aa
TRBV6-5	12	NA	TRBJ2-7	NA	TGTGCCAGCACCGGGAGCGGTGACGAGCAGTACTTC	CASTGSGDEQYF
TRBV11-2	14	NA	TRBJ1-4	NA	TGTGCCAGCAGCCGGGTTGGAGGTCGTGAAAAACTGTTTTTT	CASSRVGGREKLFF
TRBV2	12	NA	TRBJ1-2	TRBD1	TGTGCCACCACGACAGGGTTCTATGGCTACACCTTC	CATTTGFYGYTF
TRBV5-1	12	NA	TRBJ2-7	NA	TGCGCCAGCAGCTTGGGACAGCTCGAGCAGTACTTC	CASSLGQLEQYF
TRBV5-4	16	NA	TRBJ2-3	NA	TGTGCCAGCAGCTTGGGGGGGGTAACGTTTGGAGATACGCAGTATTTT	CASSLGGVTFGDTQYF
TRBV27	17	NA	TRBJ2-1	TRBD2	TGTGCCAGCAGTCCCTGGACTAGCGGGGTCCTAGGGGCTGAGCAGTTCTTC	CASSPWTSGVLGAEQFF
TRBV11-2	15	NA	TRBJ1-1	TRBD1	TGTGCCAGCAGCGACAGGGCCGTTTTGGACACTGAAGCTTTCTTT	CASSDRAVLDTEAFF
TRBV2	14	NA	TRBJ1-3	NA	TGTGCCAGCAGTGAACGGGACTCTGGAAACACCATATATTTT	CASSERDSGNTIYF
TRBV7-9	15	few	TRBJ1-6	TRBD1	TGTGCCAGCAGCTTATCAAGACAGGGCTATTCACCCCTCCACTTT	CASSLSRQGYSPLHF
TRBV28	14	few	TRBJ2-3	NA	TGTGCCAGCACCTTACCGACGGGGAAGGATACGCAGTATTTT	CASTLPTGKDTQYF
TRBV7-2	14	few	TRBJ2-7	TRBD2	TGTGCCAGCAGCTCACAGCGGGGAAGCTACGAGCAGTACTTC	CASSSQRGSYEQYF
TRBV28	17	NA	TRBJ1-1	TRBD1	TGTGCCAGCAGTACCCTCGGGACAGGGGGCGTTAACACTGAGGCTTTCTTT	CASSTLGTGGVNTEAFF
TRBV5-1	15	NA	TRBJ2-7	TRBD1	TGCGCCAGCAGCTTGGGGGGGACAGGGGTGGAAGAGCAGTACTTC	CASSLGGTGVEEQYF
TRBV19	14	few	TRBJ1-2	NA	TGTGCCAGTAGTATGAGAGACAGGAACTATGGCTACACCTTC	CASSMRDRNYGYTF
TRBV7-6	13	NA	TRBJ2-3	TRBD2	TGTGCCAGCTCCGGGGGGGAGGCAGATACGCAGTATTTT	CASSGGEADTQYF